This TCR beta chain stems from a study of blood T cell repertoires in COVID-19. Some clones are missing from TCRdb's copy, which holds only in-frame ones; the method was immunoSEQ multiplex PCR. This repertoire shows over 150,000 clones, approximately 85% found once; its top ten account for 6.2%. Participant age was about 18 to 89 years, and participants resided in 20 to 30 US areas. Recovered status in Cohort 3 required two negative PCRs, clearance, or symptom resolution. Sequencing was done on a sample of PBMCs or T cells enriched from blood (not recorded which). The receptor's source is a middle-aged man who had recovered from COVID-19.

The CDR3 sequence is CASSLDRQGVSNQPQHF. The CDR3 region has the DNA TGTGCCAGCAGCTTAGATCGACAGGGGGTTAGCAATCAGCCCCAGCATTTT. The chain combines TRBV11-2 with TRBJ1-5; 9 bases agree with TRBD1. Trimming cost V 0 bases and J 0 bases; bases outside gene matches: 3. CDR1 is SGHAT, CDR2 FQNNGV, per germline. This CDR3 has 17 residues.